This passage covers 12 T cell receptor beta chains from one sample sequenced in a study of cytomegalovirus exposure and HLA in healthy donors. This PCR relied on a set of 60 Vbeta primers and 13 Jbeta primers. Sequencing was performed with immunoSEQ multiplex PCR; in TCRdb, only in-frame clones are kept and a portion is missing. Of tens of thousands of clones in the sample, over 60% were seen once. The specimen was PBMCs. These receptors were collected from a man in his forties or fifties in good health and CMV-seropositive.

This clone occurred a few times. CDR3 DNA: TGTGCCATCACCAGGGCTGATAGCACTGAAGCTTTCTTT. This gives the protein CAITRADSTEAFF. V usage is TRBV10-3 and J usage is TRBJ1-1, with a possible D match to TRBD1 (5 bases). The CDR3 spans 13 residues. Germline V gene sequence: CDR1 ENHRY, CDR2 SYGVKD. The V end lost 7 bases, the J end lost 4 bases, and 13 bases lay between the germline ends.

The CDR3 DNA follows: TGTGCCAGCAGCCCCCTTGTGTCCGCGCGAGAGACCCAGTACTTC. Its protein is CASSPLVSARETQYF. The J gene is TRBJ2-5, the V gene TRBV5-4; no reliable D call. From germline, CDR1 is SGHNT and CDR2 YYREEE (reference sequence). The ends were cut back, 4 bases at V and 4 bases at J, with 17 bases in the middle. This CDR3 has 15 residues. The variable domain in full, completed from reference TRBV5-4 and TRBJ2-5, reads ETGVTQSPTHLIKTRGQQVTLRCSSQSGHNTVSWYQQALGQGPQFIFQYYREEENGRGNFPPRFSGLQFPNYSSELNVNALELDDSALYLCASSPLVSARETQYFGPGTRLLVL.

The chain recombines TRBV18 with TRBJ2-4; D might be TRBD1 (5 bases). V was trimmed by 3 bases and J by 6 bases, leaving 9 bases between them. CDR3 length: 13 amino acids. The V gene's germline CDR1 is KGHSH and CDR2 LQKENI. The CDR3 spells CASSPDRVNIQYF. The CDR3 coding sequence is TGTGCCAGCTCACCCGACAGAGTAAACATTCAGTACTTC.

V gene TRBV5-6 combines with J gene TRBJ1-1; tentatively, D is TRBD1 (5 bases). The CDR3 length is 13 residues. Deletions cut 4 bases from V and 6 bases from J, with 13 bases between. The germline CDR1 and CDR2 sequences are SGHDT and YYEEEE. CDR3 loop: CASSLPRASEAFF. Here the CDR3 DNA reads TGTGCCAGCAGCCTACCCAGGGCGTCTGAAGCTTTCTTT. Looking up the rest from reference TRBV5-6 and TRBJ1-1 gives the full variable domain: DAGVTQSPTHLIKTRGQQVTLRCSPKSGHDTVSWYQQALGQGPQFIFQYYEEEERQRGNFPDRFSGHQFPNYSSELNVNALLLGDSALYLCASSLPRASEAFFGQGTRLTVV.

The V call is TRBV12-5, the J call TRBJ2-7, with 10 positions matching TRBD2. CDR1 is LGHNT, CDR2 FRNRAP, per germline. This CDR3 is built from 15 residues. Losses at the gene ends were 7 bases for V and 1 base for J; bases not matched to a gene: 7. CDR3 region: CASVDGLAASYEQYF. In nucleotides, the CDR3 is TGTGCTAGTGTCGACGGACTAGCGGCTTCCTACGAGCAGTACTTC.

This clone was observed once. The V and J genes are TRBV2 and TRBJ1-1; 7 bases align to TRBD1. V shed 8 bases, J shed 4 bases, and the junction held 10 bases outside the gene matches. The CDR3 contains 14 residues. Per the germline V gene, CDR1 is SNHLY and CDR2 is FYNNEI. The CDR3 region has the DNA TGTGCCAGCGTACCCAGGGGGTCGGGCACTGAAGCTTTCTTT. Protein sequence: CASVPRGSGTEAFF.

CDR3: CASSRQGTGYEQYF. In nucleotides, the CDR3 is TGTGCCAGCAGTCGACAGGGGACTGGCTACGAGCAGTACTTC. The rearrangement links TRBV27 to TRBJ2-7, with 8 bases identical to TRBD1. The length of the CDR3 is 14 residues. V trimming: 5 bases; J trimming: 3 bases; junction bases outside the gene matches: 6. Germline V gene lookup returns CDR1 MNHEY and CDR2 SMNVEV (reference sequence).

The rearrangement uses TRBV6-6 and TRBJ1-3, with 7 nucleotides matching TRBD1. Germline V lookup: CDR1 MNHNY, CDR2 SVGAGI (reference sequence). Unmatched junction bases numbered 5, after V lost 6 bases and J lost 0 bases. The CDR3 extends over 15 amino acids. The CDR3 DNA reads as TGTGCCAGCAGAGCGACAGGGACCTCTGGAAACACCATATATTTT. This gives the protein CASRATGTSGNTIYF.

In this sample, this clone turned up once. The chain uses TRBV5-4 and TRBJ1-2, with D possibly TRBD1 on 5 matching bases. Germline-derived CDR1 and CDR2 are SGHNT and YYREEE (reference sequence). Trimming took 0 bases from V and 6 from J, leaving 9 bases between them. The CDR3 spans 13 residues. CDR3 DNA sequence: TGTGCCAGCAGCTTGGAACAGGTGGATGGCTACACCTTC. As protein: CASSLEQVDGYTF. Combining the CDR3 with reference TRBV5-4 and TRBJ1-2 gives the whole variable domain ETGVTQSPTHLIKTRGQQVTLRCSSQSGHNTVSWYQQALGQGPQFIFQYYREEENGRGNFPPRFSGLQFPNYSSELNVNALELDDSALYLCASSLEQVDGYTFGSGTRLTVV.

This sequence joins TRBV9 and TRBJ2-7; TRBD2 matches 15 bases. Germline CDR1 is SGDLS and CDR2 is YYNGEE. The CDR3 contains 16 residues. Unmatched junction bases numbered 8, after V lost 4 bases and J lost 6 bases. CDR3 sequence (DNA): TGTGCCAGCAGCCCCCAGGGACTAGCGGGGGGAGGCGAGCAGTACTTC. As protein: CASSPQGLAGGGEQYF.

The chain has TRBV28 and TRBJ1-2, with 7 positions matching TRBD1. V lost 6 bases to trimming and J lost 3 bases; unmatched junction nucleotides: 7. The germline CDR1 and CDR2 sequences are MDHEN and SYDVKM. The CDR3 consists of 14 residues. CDR3 sequence (DNA): TGTGCCAGCAGCCACGGACAGGAACACTATGGCTACACCTTC. This encodes CASSHGQEHYGYTF.

The V gene is TRBV28, the J gene TRBJ2-2; 11 nucleotides align to TRBD1. V lost 7 bases, J lost 7 bases, and 5 bases stayed unmatched. The CDR3 runs 14 residues. The V gene's germline CDR1 is MDHEN and CDR2 SYDVKM. CDR3 sequence: CASIGQGAVGELFF. The CDR3 DNA sequence: TGTGCCAGCATAGGACAGGGGGCGGTCGGGGAGCTGTTTTTT.